This TCR beta chain is drawn from a study of PD-1 blockade in classical Hodgkin lymphoma. TCRdb's table, derived via immunoSEQ multiplex PCR, lists solely in-frame clones and lacks some. The sample has about 110,000 clones, about 89% seen once. The V end was cut by 4 bases, the J end by 2 bases, with 10 bases between. The germline gives CDR1 MGHRA, CDR2 YSYEKL. The CDR3 spans 14 residues. Following autologous stem cell transplantation, relapse occurred in every patient, and exposure to brentuximab vedotin varied. Specimen: peripheral blood mononuclear cells (PBMCs), collected before the second cycle of nivolumab. The sequence was collected from a human donor with classical Hodgkin lymphoma. The V and J genes are TRBV4-1 and TRBJ2-3; a weak D match, TRBD2 (6 bases). Here the CDR3 DNA reads TGCGCCAGCAGCCCCGGGGGTCTCACAGATACGCAGTATTTT. Its protein is CASSPGGLTDTQYF.